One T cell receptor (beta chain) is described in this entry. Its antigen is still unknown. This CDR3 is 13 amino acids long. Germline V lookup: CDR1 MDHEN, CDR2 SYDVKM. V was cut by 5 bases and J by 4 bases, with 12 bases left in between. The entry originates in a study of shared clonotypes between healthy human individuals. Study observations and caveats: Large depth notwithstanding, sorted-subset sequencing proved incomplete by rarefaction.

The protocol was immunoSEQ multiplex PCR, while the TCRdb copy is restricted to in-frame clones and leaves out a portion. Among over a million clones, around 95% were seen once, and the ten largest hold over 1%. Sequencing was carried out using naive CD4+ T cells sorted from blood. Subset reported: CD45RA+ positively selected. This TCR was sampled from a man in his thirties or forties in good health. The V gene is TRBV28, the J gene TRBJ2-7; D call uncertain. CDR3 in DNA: TGTGCCAGCAGTACCTCTAATCCGTACGAGCAGTACTTC. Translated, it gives CASSTSNPYEQYF.